The T cell receptor (beta chain) described here comes from a study of blood T cell repertoires in COVID-19. Study details: Samples taken during acute and convalescent COVID-19 were collected in the United States, Italy and Spain.

The age range of participants was about 18 to 95 years, with residence in more than 20 US areas. Participants in the exposed group had met a COVID-19 case in the 2 weeks before joining the study. As processed by the authors: It was from reference gene primer amplification that nucleated cell counts were estimated. Only in-frame clones appear in the TCRdb table, and some are missing; sequencing was by immunoSEQ multiplex PCR. Clone size and V and J calls were adopted from that table, with D and trimming inferred from the DNA. The data hold hundreds of thousands of clones, with roughly 85% observed a single time. The sequencing sample was made of PBMCs or T cells enriched from blood (not recorded which). This clonotype originated in a woman aged 45-59 years who had been exposed to COVID-19.

CDR3 in amino acids: CASSRDRTGSPLHF. CDR3 nucleotides: TGTGCCAGCAGCCGGGACAGGACCGGTTCACCCCTCCACTTT. The chain recombines TRBV6-2 or TRBV6-3 with TRBJ1-6, with 8 bases aligning to TRBD1. The CDR3 spans 14 residues. With 6 bases clipped from V and 9 bases from J, the junction kept 7 bases outside the gene matches. Germline CDR1 and CDR2: MNHEY and SVGEGT.